The next 28 T cell receptor beta chains were all read from a single sample in a study of Ad26.COV2.S vaccination and SARS-CoV-2 variants. Treatment here: over 15 received Ad26.COV2.S at low or high dose, single or two shots; 5 received placebo; per-sample allocation not given. Each sample was drawn 63 days after the first injection (of vaccine or placebo). This table comes from immunoSEQ multiplex PCR, and its TCRdb copy is limited to in-frame clones, with some not included. The sample has hundreds of thousands of clones, roughly 90% seen once. The starting material was peripheral blood, obtained in a trial of Ad26.COV2.S vaccine versus placebo. These receptors were obtained from a person aged 18-65 years who received the Ad26.COV2.S COVID-19 vaccine or a placebo.

Turning to this clone: Other DNA sequences from this sample encode an identical CDR3 as well. The gene calls are TRBV19 and TRBJ1-1, with D possibly TRBD1 on 6 matching bases. The CDR3 spans 12 residues. Germline lookup yields CDR1 LNHDA and CDR2 SQIVND (reference sequence). The V end lost 7 bases, the J end lost 5 bases, and 11 bases lay between the germline ends. CDR3: CASKQGGTEAFF. CDR3 DNA: TGTGCCAGTAAACAGGGAGGGACTGAAGCTTTCTTT.

The chain joins TRBV5-6 to TRBJ1-2, with D hard to call. V was cut by 0 bases and J by 6 bases, with 6 bases left in between. The germline V gene has CDR1 SGHDT and CDR2 YYEEEE. This CDR3 spans 12 amino acids. The CDR3 coding sequence is TGTGCCAGCAGCTTGGGAAGGGATGGCTACACCTTC. Translated, it gives CASSLGRDGYTF.

The chain links TRBV5-6 to TRBJ1-4; possibly TRBD1 for D (6 bases). Germline V gene lookup returns CDR1 SGHDT and CDR2 YYEEEE. There are 15 residues in the CDR3. The V end lost 4 bases, the J end lost 8 bases, and 18 bases lay between the germline ends. DNA for the CDR3: TGTGCCAGCAGCCTCCAGGGGAGAGGTCGGGAAAAACTGTTTTTT. Protein sequence: CASSLQGRGREKLFF.

The chain employs TRBV9 and TRBJ1-2; D gene unclear. V was shortened by 4 bases and J by 4 bases, with 11 bases between the two germline ends. Germline CDR1 is SGDLS and CDR2 is YYNGEE. The CDR3 length is 13 residues. This chain's CDR3 is CASSPTPFYGYTF. As DNA, the CDR3 is TGTGCCAGCAGCCCAACACCGTTCTATGGCTACACCTTC.

The chain recombines TRBV12-5 with TRBJ2-3; D remains unclear. Trimming shortened V by 7 bases and J by 2 bases, and 22 bases separated the two germline ends. The CDR3 is 17 residues long. The germline V gene encodes CDR1 LGHNT and CDR2 FRNRAP. CDR3 sequence (DNA): TGTGCTAGTGCCCCTGACGCCCCGAGTCAATTCACAGATACGCAGTATTTT. Translating gives CASAPDAPSQFTDTQYF.

The chain joins TRBV6-5 to TRBJ1-1, with D tentatively TRBD1 (5 bases). Per germline, CDR1 MNHEY and CDR2 SVGAGI. V shed 6 bases and J shed 5 bases, with 19 bases lying between them. This CDR3 region has 15 residues. The CDR3 loop is CASRITQGDGTEAFF. As DNA, the CDR3 is TGTGCCAGCAGAATAACCCAGGGAGATGGAACTGAAGCTTTCTTT.

The V gene is TRBV2, the J gene TRBJ2-2; 7 bases are a match to TRBD2. CDR3 length: 14 amino acids. The germline gives CDR1 SNHLY, CDR2 FYNNEI. Trimming removed 7 bases from V and 0 bases from J; junction bases left unmatched: 2. The CDR3 region has the DNA TGTGCCAGCAAACTAGCGCCGAACACCGGGGAGCTGTTTTTT. Translating gives CASKLAPNTGELFF. Full variable domain (rest looked up from reference TRBV2 and TRBJ2-2): EPEVTQTPSHQVTQMGQEVILRCVPISNHLYFYWYRQILGQKVEFLVSFYNNEISEKSEIFDDQFSVERPDGSNFTLKIRSTKLEDSAMYFCASKLAPNTGELFFGEGSRLTVL.

Notes on this clone: Within the sample, other DNA sequences also encode this same CDR3. V and J are TRBV18 and TRBJ1-1; the D is unclear. This CDR3 region has 11 residues. Between the trimmed V and J ends, which lost 3 bases and 2 bases, there was a span of 1 base. Germline CDR1 reads KGHSH; CDR2 reads LQKENI. In nucleotides, the CDR3 is TGTGCCAGCTCACCTAACACTGAAGCTTTCTTT. Amino acids: CASSPNTEAFF.

The rearrangement links TRBV30 to TRBJ2-7, with D possibly TRBD1 on 6 matching bases. Looked up from germline, CDR1 is GTSNPN and CDR2 is SVGIG (reference sequence). CDR3 length equals 13 residues. The ends were cut back, 2 bases at V and 7 bases at J, with 15 bases in the middle. This chain's CDR3 is CAWSPGTPAEQYF. CDR3 DNA: TGTGCCTGGAGTCCCGGGACACCAGCTGAGCAGTACTTC. Filled out from reference TRBV30 and TRBJ2-7, the complete variable domain reads SQTIHQWPATLVQPVGSPLSLECTVEGTSNPNLYWYRQAAGRGLQLLFYSVGIGQISSEVPQNLSASRPQDRQFILSSKKLLLSDSGFYLCAWSPGTPAEQYFGPGTRLTVT.

The chain uses TRBV5-4 and TRBJ2-2; D may be TRBD2 (5 bases). The germline CDR1 and CDR2 sequences are SGHNT and YYREEE (reference sequence). This CDR3 comprises 14 residues. V was trimmed by 2 bases and J by 8 bases, leaving 13 bases between them. This chain's CDR3 is CASSFAADHGELFF. In nucleotides, the CDR3 is TGTGCCAGCAGCTTTGCAGCGGACCATGGGGAGCTGTTTTTT.

The chain combines TRBV5-4 with TRBJ2-1; maybe TRBD2 (6 bases). This CDR3 region has 14 residues. CDR1 is SGHNT and CDR2 is YYREEE in the germline V gene (reference sequence). V lost 4 bases, J lost 7 bases, and 15 bases lay in between. The chain's CDR3 is CASSPLRGRNEQFF. CDR3 in DNA: TGTGCCAGCAGCCCCTTAAGAGGGAGGAATGAGCAGTTCTTC.

This clone was seen just once. This sequence joins TRBV3-1 (or the pseudogene TRBV3-2) and TRBJ2-7; the D gene is possibly TRBD2 (7 bases). This CDR3 has 14 amino acids. V was cut by 0 bases and J by 6 bases, with 12 bases left in between. Germline V gives CDR1 LGHDT, CDR2 YNNKEL (reference sequence). CDR3 in DNA: TGTGCCAGCAGCCAAGATTGGGGGGGCGGCGAGCAGTACTTC. Its protein is CASSQDWGGGEQYF.

The gene calls are TRBV19 and TRBJ1-2; 9 bases line up with TRBD1. The CDR3 is made up of 14 amino acids. Unmatched junction bases numbered 3, after V lost 3 bases and J lost 4 bases. Per the germline V gene, CDR1 is LNHDA and CDR2 is SQIVND (reference sequence). CDR3 nucleotides: TGTGCCAGTAGTATTGACAGGGGGGCCTATGGCTACACCTTC. This translates into CASSIDRGAYGYTF.

Notes on this clone: Other nucleotide sequences from this sample produce the same CDR3. The chain employs TRBV20-1 and TRBJ1-2; no reliable D call. Trimming removed 3 bases from V and 4 bases from J, with 6 bases in between. CDR3 size: 11 residues. Germline V CDR1 and CDR2: DFQATT, SNEGSKA (reference sequence). In DNA, the CDR3 is TGCAGTGCTAGGTCAGGCTATGGCTACACCTTC. Translated, it gives CSARSGYGYTF.

This chain joins TRBV27 and TRBJ1-2; the D gene is possibly TRBD1 (6 bases). The CDR3 totals 16 residues. V lost 5 bases and J 9 bases, leaving 25 bases between the germline ends. The V gene's germline CDR1 is MNHEY and CDR2 SMNVEV (reference sequence). The CDR3 reads CASSETSDSLWSRYTF. DNA of the CDR3: TGTGCCAGCAGTGAAACTTCGGACAGCTTATGGTCGCGCTACACCTTC.

V is TRBV12-3 or TRBV12-4 and J is TRBJ1-4; D not resolved. The CDR3 has 12 residues. V dropped 3 bases and J dropped 8 bases, with 7 bases sitting between them. Here the CDR3 DNA reads TGTGCCAGCAGTTTTAACGACGAAAAACTGTTTTTT. It specifies CASSFNDEKLFF.

Only one count was recorded for this clone. The CDR3 DNA reads as TGTGCCAGCAGTTACGGGACTAGCGGGAGGGCCAGCGAGCAGTACTTC. Its translation: CASSYGTSGRASEQYF. V usage is TRBV6-5 and J usage is TRBJ2-7; 16 bases line up with TRBD2. Germline V gives CDR1 MNHEY, CDR2 SVGAGI. CDR3 length equals 16 residues. After removal of 2 bases from V and 6 bases from J, the junction contained 4 bases not matched to a gene.

The chain is built from TRBV19 and TRBJ1-1, with a weak D call TRBD1 (6 bases). Germline-derived CDR1 and CDR2 are LNHDA and SQIVND (reference sequence). V was trimmed by 6 bases and J by 3 bases, leaving 14 bases between them. This CDR3 region has 14 residues. CDR3 region: CASSPTGTHTEAFF. CDR3 bases: TGTGCCAGTAGCCCGACAGGTACCCACACTGAAGCTTTCTTT.

This clone was found once. The chain recombines TRBV5-5 with TRBJ1-1; tentative D call: TRBD1 (6 bases). This CDR3 has 15 residues. CDR1 and CDR2 (germline): SGHKS, YYEKEE (reference sequence). Trimming took off 1 base at V and 2 bases at J, with 12 bases between the two ends. The CDR3 spells CASSLIWGGNTEAFF. DNA of the CDR3: TGTGCCAGCAGCTTGATTTGGGGGGGCAACACTGAAGCTTTCTTT.

The chain has TRBV6-5 and TRBJ2-7, with a tentative D call TRBD2 (5 bases). The CDR3 is made up of 14 amino acids. Between the trimmed V and J ends, which lost 7 bases and 3 bases, there was a span of 16 bases. Germline CDR1 reads MNHEY; CDR2 reads SVGAGI. CDR3 loop: CASKPSGNGYEQYF. As DNA, the CDR3 is TGTGCCAGCAAACCTTCGGGGAACGGCTACGAGCAGTACTTC.

The chain recombines TRBV19 with TRBJ1-5, with unresolved D. Trimming shortened V by 4 bases and J by 4 bases, and 8 bases separated the two germline ends. Looked up from germline, CDR1 is LNHDA and CDR2 is SQIVND (reference sequence). This CDR3 is built from 13 residues. The CDR3 reads CASSTALNQPQHF. CDR3 in DNA: TGTGCCAGTAGTACCGCACTTAATCAGCCCCAGCATTTT. The entire variable domain, with the rest obtained from reference TRBV19 and TRBJ1-5, is as follows: DGGITQSPKYLFRKEGQNVTLSCEQNLNHDAMYWYRQDPGQGLRLIYYSQIVNDFQKGDIAEGYSVSREKKESFPLTVTSAQKNPTAFYLCASSTALNQPQHFGDGTRLSIL.

The V and J genes are TRBV7-2 and TRBJ2-3; 8 nucleotides align to TRBD2. The V gene's germline CDR1 is SGHTA and CDR2 FQGNSA. The ends lost 5 bases at V and 3 bases at J; junction bases unmatched: 10. The CDR3 extends over 16 amino acids. The CDR3: CASSDGRARATDTQYF. In DNA, the CDR3 is TGTGCCAGCAGCGACGGGAGGGCCAGGGCTACAGATACGCAGTATTTT. The variable domain in full, with the rest retrieved from reference TRBV7-2 and TRBJ2-3, is GAGVSQSPSNKVTEKGKDVELRCDPISGHTALYWYRQSLGQGLEFLIYFQGNSAPDKSGLPSDRFSAERTGGSVSTLTIQRTQQEDSAVYLCASSDGRARATDTQYFGPGTRLTVL.

The DNA for the CDR3 is TGTGCCTGGGGGGGACTTCGAATCGCCCAGCATTTT. It is translated as CAWGGLRIAQHF. The rearrangement links TRBV30 to TRBJ1-5, with D possibly matching TRBD1 (5 bases). Germline V gene lookup returns CDR1 GTSNPN and CDR2 SVGIG (reference sequence). Deletions cut 5 bases from V and 11 bases from J, with 16 bases between. This CDR3 region has 12 residues.

The chain uses TRBV18 and TRBJ2-5, with D perhaps TRBD1 (6 bases). CDR1 is KGHSH and CDR2 is LQKENI in the germline V gene. This CDR3 has 13 residues. Between the trimmed V and J ends, which lost 5 bases and 5 bases, there was a span of 12 bases. CDR3 sequence reads: CASSSGTRETQYF. The DNA for the CDR3 is TGTGCCAGCTCATCCGGGACACGGGAGACCCAGTACTTC.

V is TRBV24-1 and J is TRBJ2-1, with 13 bases fitting TRBD2. CDR3 length: 16 amino acids. V shed 3 bases and J 7 bases; nucleotides not matched to a gene: 5. CDR1 KGHDR and CDR2 SFDVKD come from the germline V gene. CDR3 in amino acids: CATSDTSGGARNEQFF. The CDR3 DNA is TGTGCCACCAGTGATACTAGCGGGGGGGCACGGAATGAGCAGTTCTTC.

The rearrangement uses TRBV29-1 and TRBJ1-6, with 9 bases matching TRBD1. V was pared by 4 bases and J by 7 bases, with 2 bases of the junction left unmatched. From germline, CDR1 is SQVTM and CDR2 ANQGSEA. This CDR3 comprises 13 residues. The CDR3 DNA reads as TGCAGCGTTGCGACAGGGGGGAATTCACCCCTCCACTTT. Translating it yields CSVATGGNSPLHF. Complete variable domain (other parts from reference TRBV29-1 and TRBJ1-6): SAVISQKPSRDICQRGTSLTIQCQVDSQVTMMFWYRQQPGQSLTLIATANQGSEATYESGFVIDKFPISRPNLTFSTLTVSNMSPEDSSIYLCSVATGGNSPLHFGNGTRLTVT.

J is TRBJ1-1 and V is TRBV9; TRBD1 matches at 8 bases. This CDR3 has 15 amino acids. Unmatched junction bases numbered 9, after V lost 4 bases and J lost 4 bases. CDR1 and CDR2 from the germline V gene are SGDLS and YYNGEE. CDR3 sequence reads: CASSQRQGSGTEAFF. The DNA of the CDR3 is TGTGCCAGCAGCCAACGACAGGGGTCAGGCACTGAAGCTTTCTTT.

CDR3 sequence: CASTLTGAGVSGNTIYF. The CDR3 DNA is TGTGCCAGTACCTTGACCGGGGCAGGGGTGTCTGGAAACACCATATATTTT. The V and J genes are TRBV19 and TRBJ1-3, with D possibly matching TRBD1 (6 bases). The CDR3 runs 17 residues. The V end was cut by 7 bases, the J end by 1 base, with 20 bases between. The germline V gene encodes CDR1 LNHDA and CDR2 SQIVND (reference sequence).